The clone carrying this TCR beta chain ranks as large. Its specificity is unknown. This record belongs to a study of spatial heterogeneity in lung cancer. Findings of the study overall: Tracking of tumor mutation counts was seen in expanded intratumoral alpha and beta TCR counts. The study estimated approximately 7% alpha and 13% beta chain coverage of tumor T cells.

TCRdb re-called the 5' RACE reads through MiXCR, storing one row per CDR3 protein. The sample includes fewer than 900 distinct CDR3 sequences, 30% to 45% of them seen just once. Germline CDR1 reads SGHRS; CDR2 reads YFSETQ. The V gene lost 3 bases and the J gene lost 6 bases, with 10 bases spanning the gap. The CDR3 has 13 amino acids. Time point defined: sample taken at primary tumor resection. There were some 76 donors, all of them untreated patients with early-stage non-small cell lung cancer. The starting material was lung tumor tissue, obtained at surgery. The gene calls are TRBV5-1 and TRBJ2-1; D may match TRBD1 or TRBD2 (6 bases each). The clonotype was recovered from a male donor with early-stage non-small cell lung cancer. The CDR3 is CASSSQGGNEQFF. The CDR3 DNA is TGCGCCAGCAGCTCACAGGGAGGCAATGAGCAGTTCTTC.